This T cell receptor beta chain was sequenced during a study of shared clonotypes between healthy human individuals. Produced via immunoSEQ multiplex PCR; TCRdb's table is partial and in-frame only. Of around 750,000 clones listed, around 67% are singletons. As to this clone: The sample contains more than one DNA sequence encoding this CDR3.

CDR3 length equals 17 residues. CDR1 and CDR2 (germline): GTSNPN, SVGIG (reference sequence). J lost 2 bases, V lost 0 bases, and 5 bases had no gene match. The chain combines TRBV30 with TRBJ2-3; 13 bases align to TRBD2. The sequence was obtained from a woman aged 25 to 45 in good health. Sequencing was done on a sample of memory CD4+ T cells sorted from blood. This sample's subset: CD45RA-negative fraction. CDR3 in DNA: TGTGCCTGGAGTGTGCCGGGACTAGCGGGGACCACAGATACGCAGTATTTT. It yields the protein CAWSVPGLAGTTDTQYF. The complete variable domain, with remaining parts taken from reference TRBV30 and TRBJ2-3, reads SQTIHQWPATLVQPVGSPLSLECTVEGTSNPNLYWYRQAAGRGLQLLFYSVGIGQISSEVPQNLSASRPQDRQFILSSKKLLLSDSGFYLCAWSVPGLAGTTDTQYFGPGTRLTVL.